The entry below describes one T cell receptor beta chain. The antigen remains unidentified. These data are taken from a study of T-cell reconstitution after alpha-beta-depleted transplantation in children. Unique molecular identifiers were incorporated when the TCRbeta library was constructed. TCRdb reprocessed the PCR reads with MiXCR, giving one entry per CDR3 protein. This table has approximately 500,000 distinct CDR3 sequences, about 10% appearing once. This CDR3 is 16 amino acids long. Germline CDR1 is DFQATT and CDR2 is SNEGSKA (reference sequence). Deletions cut 0 bases from V and 1 base from J, with 13 bases between. Study results and limitations: Newly generated T cells supplied most T-cell counts and diversity one year post-transplant. Certain patients had high TCRbeta diversity at day 60, and it came from recipient T cells and thymic progenitors that survived.

The origin of this receptor is a child under 10 years old with inherited bone marrow failure, due to receive a stem cell transplant. V and J are TRBV20-1 and TRBJ1-3; D not certain. The source was PBMCs, collected before TCRalphabeta/CD19-depleted stem cell transplant. The CDR3 here is CSARDPTVVSGNTIYF. CDR3 coding DNA: TGCAGTGCTAGAGATCCTACAGTGGTTTCTGGAAACACCATATATTTT.